Below are 11 T cell receptor beta chains sequenced from a single sample in a study of blood T cells in healthy people across ages. A J-beta primer mix and a sample-barcoded 5' primer were used in a second PCR of roughly 7 to 12 cycles. TCRdb re-called the 5' RACE reads through MiXCR, storing one row per CDR3 protein. The sample consists of about 930,000 distinct CDR3 sequences, 25% to 35% of them appearing once. These records were also assigned to another study, of T cells of mothers and their children.

The sample taken for sequencing was blood. These receptors came from a woman between 40 and 55 years old in good health.

The genes are TRBV27 and TRBJ1-2; D call uncertain. Trimming took off 4 bases at V and 8 bases at J, with 14 bases between the two ends. The CDR3 is made up of 13 amino acids. CDR1 is MNHEY and CDR2 is SMNVEV in the germline V gene (reference sequence). As DNA, the CDR3 is TGTGCCAGCAGTTCCTGCCTCGGCAGGGGCTACACCTTC. Translated: CASSSCLGRGYTF.

The chain employs TRBV28 and TRBJ1-2; D remains unclear. The CDR3 sequence is 13 residues long. Trimming left V 8 bases short and J 5 bases short, with 15 bases between. Germline V gene data show CDR1 as MDHEN and CDR2 as SYDVKM. CDR3 nucleotide sequence: TGTGCCAGCGTTGCAACGTCAACTTATGGCTACACCTTC. Amino acid sequence: CASVATSTYGYTF.

This clonotype has only a few counts. The chain is built from TRBV5-1 and TRBJ2-3, with 8 nucleotides matching TRBD1. Germline CDR1 is SGHRS and CDR2 is YFSETQ. V trimming: 2 bases; J trimming: 4 bases; junction bases outside the gene matches: 15. This CDR3 comprises 18 residues. CDR3 loop: CASSFPRDRQLVADTQYF. The CDR3, as DNA: TGCGCCAGCAGCTTTCCCCGGGACAGGCAACTCGTAGCAGATACGCAGTATTTT.

This clonotype was seen many times. V usage is TRBV20-1 and J usage is TRBJ2-7, with TRBD2 as a possible D gene (6 bases). The CDR3 is 14 amino acids. Trimming stripped 0 bases from V and 2 bases from J, with 11 bases between. Germline CDR1 reads DFQATT; CDR2 reads SNEGSKA (reference sequence). The CDR3 DNA reads as TGCAGTGCTAGAGATTTGGAGGGGACCTACGAGCAGTACTTC. As protein: CSARDLEGTYEQYF.

This clonotype was seen more than once but under ten times. The chain joins TRBV12-3 or TRBV12-4 to TRBJ1-1, with 8 bases fitting TRBD1. The CDR3 consists of 14 residues. V shed 6 bases and J 5 bases; nucleotides not matched to a gene: 8. In DNA, the CDR3 is TGTGCCAGCAGCCAACAGGGGGACAGGACTGAAGCTTTCTTT. Protein sequence: CASSQQGDRTEAFF.

The CDR3 region is CAITDRGGADTQYF. CDR3 nucleotides: TGTGCCATCACTGACAGGGGGGGCGCAGATACGCAGTATTTT. The chain joins TRBV10-3 to TRBJ2-3; TRBD1 agrees at 9 bases. The CDR3 extends over 14 amino acids. V was clipped by 7 bases and J by 4 bases; unmatched bases: 6. Germline-derived CDR1 and CDR2 are ENHRY and SYGVKD.

The chain combines TRBV5-1 with TRBJ2-1; D unclear. The V end lost 0 bases, the J end lost 4 bases, and 8 bases lay between the germline ends. In germline, CDR1 is SGHRS, CDR2 YFSETQ. The CDR3 runs 14 residues. The CDR3 here is CASSLGADYNEQFF. As DNA, the CDR3 is TGCGCCAGCAGCTTGGGGGCGGATTACAATGAGCAGTTCTTC.

There are many counts of this clonotype. The chain has TRBV7-9 and TRBJ2-7, with D possibly being TRBD2 (7 bases). Germline CDR1 reads SEHNR; CDR2 reads FQNEAQ (reference sequence). V lost 1 base to trimming and J lost 0 bases, with 13 bases between them. This CDR3 is built from 16 residues. In DNA form, the CDR3 reads TGTGCCAGCAGCTTAGGGGGCCGGGGGGCCTCCTACGAGCAGTACTTC. Translation gives CASSLGGRGASYEQYF.

This chain joins TRBV5-1 and TRBJ1-5; possible D gene TRBD1, 6 bases. The J call may be faulty, since TRBJ2-3 better matches the DNA end. Germline V gives CDR1 SGHRS, CDR2 YFSETQ. The CDR3 length is 14 residues. The CDR3 DNA reads TGCGCCAGCAGCGCCGGACAGCCAGATCAGCCCCAGTATTTT. Translating it yields CASSAGQPDQPQYF.

This clonotype was observed a handful of times. The chain carries TRBV5-1 and TRBJ2-1; 7 bases align to TRBD1. The CDR3 runs to 14 residues. CDR1 and CDR2 from the germline V gene are SGHRS and YFSETQ. V shed 2 bases, J shed 5 bases, and the junction held 4 bases outside the gene matches. The CDR3 reads CASSLTGDNNEQFF. As DNA, the CDR3 is TGCGCCAGCAGCTTAACAGGGGACAACAATGAGCAGTTCTTC.

The rearrangement links TRBV7-9 to TRBJ1-3, with TRBD1 matching 7 bases. The germline CDR1 and CDR2 sequences are SEHNR and FQNEAQ (reference sequence). This CDR3 contains 14 residues. V gave up 6 bases and J gave up 5 bases; unmatched junction bases: 7. CDR3 bases: TGTGCCAGCAGGGAGGGGGCTGGCAGAAACACCATATATTTT. Amino acid sequence: CASREGAGRNTIYF.